Presented here are 25 T cell receptor beta chains from one specimen sequenced in a study of T cells in Graves' hyperthyroidism and ophthalmopathy. RNA transcripts provided the source from which TCR beta CDR3 regions were amplified. Primed by the HTBI set, a first-round RT-PCR was run on the TCR CDR3. Via MiXCR, TCRdb re-called the multiplex PCR reads, giving one row per CDR3 protein. Here the sample spans approximately 590,000 distinct CDR3 sequences, just over 45% being singletons. The source material was peripheral blood or thyroid tissue (not recorded which). These receptors were obtained from a woman under 30 with Graves' hyperthyroidism.

This sequence joins TRBV29-1 and TRBJ1-1; weak D call: TRBD1 (5 bases). The ends were cut back, 1 base at V and 4 bases at J, with 10 bases in the middle. The CDR3 spans 13 residues. Germline V lookup: CDR1 SQVTM, CDR2 ANQGSEA. The DNA for the CDR3 is TGCAGCGTTGAAGGCCCGGGGGGCACTGAAGCTTTCTTT. This sequence encodes CSVEGPGGTEAFF.

This clonotype appeared once. The chain uses TRBV2 and TRBJ2-7; 8 bases agree with TRBD1. The CDR3 covers 16 residues. Germline values: CDR1 SNHLY, CDR2 FYNNEI. V lost 6 bases and J lost 4; bases outside the gene matches: 14. CDR3 region: CASSLVGGQAGYEQYF. Written as DNA, the CDR3 is TGTGCCAGCAGCTTAGTTGGGGGACAGGCGGGTTACGAGCAGTACTTC.

The chain recombines TRBV7-3 with TRBJ2-7, with D perhaps given as TRBD1 or TRBD2 (6 bases each). CDR1 and CDR2 (germline): SGHTA, FQGTGA. Deletions cut 7 bases from V and 3 bases from J, with 16 bases between. CDR3 size: 14 residues. CDR3 nucleotide sequence: TGTGCCAGCAACCCCGGGGGCGAGATCTACGAGCAGTACTTC. Its translation is CASNPGGEIYEQYF.

The V and J genes are TRBV29-1 and TRBJ1-1; TRBD1 might be the D (5 bases). This CDR3 region has 13 residues. V dropped 3 bases and J dropped 6 bases, with 14 bases sitting between them. Germline CDR1 reads SQVTM; CDR2 reads ANQGSEA. CDR3 bases: TGCAGCGTTGATGCGGGGGGAATCGCTGAAGCTTTCTTT. Translation: CSVDAGGIAEAFF.

Note on this clonotype: Just one base apart from a much larger clone, this may be a read error. V usage is TRBV7-3 and J usage is TRBJ1-3; D gene ambiguous. The CDR3 runs to 13 residues. V lost 5 bases and J 4 bases, leaving 9 bases between the germline ends. Germline CDR1 and CDR2: SGHTA and FQGTGA. CDR3 loop: CASSRSAGNTIYF. CDR3 bases: TGTGCCAGCAGCCGGTCGGCGGGAAACACCATATATTTT.

The J gene is TRBJ1-3, the V gene TRBV7-8; D may be TRBD1 (6 bases). CDR1 is SGHVS, CDR2 FQNEAQ, per germline. CDR3 length equals 16 residues. The V and J ends lost 6 bases and 7 bases respectively, with 22 bases between them. This CDR3 reads CASSYVLAGHRNTIYF. CDR3 coding DNA: TGTGCCAGCAGTTATGTCCTAGCGGGACACCGGAACACCATATATTTT.

This clonotype was counted a few times. The chain joins TRBV15 to TRBJ1-6; TRBD1 agrees at 11 bases. With V trimmed by 0 bases and J by 9 bases, 4 bases remained unmatched. CDR1 is LNHNV, CDR2 YYDKDF, per germline (reference sequence). This CDR3 is built from 16 residues. The chain's CDR3 is CATSREVGTGGSPLHF. The CDR3 DNA is TGTGCCACCAGCAGAGAAGTAGGGACAGGGGGTTCACCCCTCCACTTT.

Concerning this clonotype: The final CDR3 position lacks the conserved phenylalanine or tryptophan, pointing to a likely read error. J is TRBJ2-7 and V is TRBV2; D assignment may be TRBD1 or TRBD2 (6 bases each). Germline CDR1 reads SNHLY; CDR2 reads FYNNEI. V shed 8 bases and J shed 3 bases, with 20 bases lying between them. CDR3 size: 15 residues. The CDR3 region has the DNA TGTGCCAGCGTCTCAATGGAGGGCAGGGGCTACGAGCAGTACCTC. Translation: CASVSMEGRGYEQYL.

V is TRBV12-3 or TRBV12-4 and J is TRBJ1-1; maybe TRBD1 (6 bases). The CDR3 is made up of 13 amino acids. V lost 7 bases and J 11 bases, leaving 20 bases between the germline ends. The CDR3 loop reads CASTLTGSKGAFF. Written as DNA, the CDR3 is TGTGCCAGCACTCTGACAGGAAGCAAGGGGGCTTTCTTT.

The chain employs TRBV7-9 and TRBJ2-7, with 9 bases fitting TRBD1. The trim removed 3 bases at V and 7 bases at J, leaving 10 bases unmatched. The CDR3 covers 15 residues. The germline gives CDR1 SEHNR, CDR2 FQNEAQ (reference sequence). Written as DNA, the CDR3 is TGTGCCAGCAGCTTCGGACAGGGGTCAGGCAATGAGCAGTACTTC. As protein: CASSFGQGSGNEQYF. Complete variable domain (other parts from reference TRBV7-9 and TRBJ2-7): DTGVSQNPRHKITKRGQNVTFRCDPISEHNRLYWYRQTLGQGPEFLTYFQNEAQLEKSRLLSDRFSAERPKGSFSTLEIQRTEQGDSAMYLCASSFGQGSGNEQYFGPGTRLTVT.

The chain couples TRBV7-2 to TRBJ1-5; 9 bases line up with TRBD1. V shed 5 bases and J 7 bases; nucleotides not matched to a gene: 3. Germline values: CDR1 SGHTA, CDR2 FQGNSA. The length of the CDR3 is 13 residues. The DNA of the CDR3 is TGTGCCAGCAGCCATGACAGGGGGCAGCCCCAGCATTTT. It yields the protein CASSHDRGQPQHF.

Of note for this clonotype: The CDR3 end shows no conserved phenylalanine or tryptophan, and so a read error is likely. Because the CDR3's place on the DNA is in doubt, the DNA is left out and the CDR3 is given as listed by TCRdb. This chain uses TRBV15 with TRBJ1-6. The CDR3 has 9 residues if both end residues are counted. Germline lookup yields CDR1 LNHNV and CDR2 YYDKDF (reference sequence). CDR3: CATSRGSPN.

This chain joins TRBV9 and TRBJ1-4; 8 bases are a match to TRBD1. This CDR3 is built from 17 residues. J lost 3 bases, V lost 0 bases, and 7 bases had no gene match. Germline V gene sequence: CDR1 SGDLS, CDR2 YYNGEE. CDR3 nucleotide sequence: TGTGCCAGCAGCGTAGACCCTACAGGGGGTTCTAATGAAAAACTGTTTTTT. Protein product: CASSVDPTGGSNEKLFF.

V gene TRBV20-1 combines with J gene TRBJ2-5; D is ambiguous. The germline V gene has CDR1 DFQATT and CDR2 SNEGSKA (reference sequence). Trimming took 5 bases from V and 5 from J, leaving 18 bases between them. The CDR3 contains 14 residues. The CDR3 DNA follows: TGCAGTGCTGGCCGAGGAAGAGGTACGGAGACCCAGTACTTC. Translated, it gives CSAGRGRGTETQYF.

This chain uses TRBV25-1 with TRBJ1-6; D not certain. CDR1 and CDR2 from the germline V gene are MGHDK and SYGVNS. Trimming took off 8 bases at V and 10 bases at J, with 9 bases between the two ends. The CDR3 loop spans 11 amino acids. In DNA form, the CDR3 reads TGTGCCAGCCAAGGGCGGTCACCCCTCCACTTT. Protein product: CASQGRSPLHF.

Remarks on this clonotype: This may be a read error: a much more frequent sequence differs by one nucleotide. The chain has TRBV24-1 and TRBJ1-1, with D uncertain. V gave up 3 bases and J gave up 1 base, with 11 bases separating them. Germline values: CDR1 KGHDR, CDR2 SFDVKD. The CDR3 is made up of 15 amino acids. CDR3 residues: CATSDAGAENTEAFF. In nucleotides, the CDR3 is TGTGCCACCAGTGATGCCGGAGCAGAGAACACTGAAGCTTTCTTT.

This clonotype has just a few counts. The chain links TRBV7-2 to TRBJ2-7; D is perhaps TRBD1 or TRBD2 (5 bases each). Trimming cost V 5 bases and J 3 bases, with 17 bases left between them. In germline, CDR1 is SGHTA, CDR2 FQGNSA. This CDR3 has 15 residues. CDR3 loop: CASSRRVGEFYEQYF. CDR3 bases: TGTGCCAGCAGCCGCCGAGTAGGGGAGTTCTACGAGCAGTACTTC.

In its sample, this clonotype was seen once. The CDR3 bases are TGTGCCAGCAGTCCCCGGTCCCAACGTGGCTACACCTTC. Its translation: CASSPRSQRGYTF. The J gene is TRBJ1-2, the V gene TRBV6-5, with D unclear. CDR1 and CDR2 from the germline V gene are MNHEY and SVGAGI. Trimming removed 5 bases at V and 7 bases at J, with 14 bases between. This CDR3 is 13 amino acids long.

The rearrangement joins TRBV6-1 to TRBJ2-7, with D possibly being TRBD2 (6 bases). CDR1 is MNHNS, CDR2 SASEGT, per germline. Trimming took off 7 bases at V and 3 bases at J, with 19 bases between the two ends. This CDR3 comprises 15 residues. DNA for the CDR3: TGTGCCAGCACAATAGGGACTTTCGGGGACTACGAGCAGTACTTC. Translated, it gives CASTIGTFGDYEQYF.

This clonotype was found a few times. The chain links TRBV20-1 to TRBJ2-5; 8 bases map to TRBD2. This CDR3 is 17 amino acids long. Germline values: CDR1 DFQATT, CDR2 SNEGSKA (reference sequence). The V and J ends lost 3 bases and 1 base, in that order; junction bases with no gene match: 13. The CDR3: CSASAYRSSGFQETQYF. For the CDR3, the DNA is TGCAGTGCTAGCGCTTACCGTTCTAGCGGGTTCCAAGAGACCCAGTACTTC.

The V and J genes are TRBV10-3 and TRBJ1-2; a weak D match, TRBD1 (5 bases). CDR3 length: 13 amino acids. Germline V CDR1 and CDR2: ENHRY, SYGVKD. Between the trimmed V and J ends, which lost 6 bases and 2 bases, there was a span of 10 bases. Here the CDR3 reads CAIRVGENYGYTF. For the CDR3, the DNA is TGTGCCATCAGGGTGGGGGAAAACTATGGCTACACCTTC.

This CDR3 reads CASSPPWGDEAFF. CDR3 bases: TGTGCCAGCTCACCACCGTGGGGGGATGAAGCTTTCTTT. This chain uses TRBV7-2 with TRBJ1-1; weak D call: TRBD1 (5 bases). Germline CDR1 is SGHTA and CDR2 is FQGNSA. Trimming left V 8 bases short and J 7 bases short, with 17 bases between. The CDR3 has 13 amino acids.

The sample holds many counts of this clonotype. The chain has TRBV2 and TRBJ1-5; D uncertain. The V end was cut by 7 bases, the J end by 2 bases, with 9 bases between. Looked up from germline, CDR1 is SNHLY and CDR2 is FYNNEI. The CDR3 runs to 13 residues. The CDR3 DNA sequence: TGTGCCAGCAACGGAGAGCGCAATCAGCCCCAGCATTTT. It codes for CASNGERNQPQHF. Full variable domain (outside the CDR3, taken from reference TRBV2 and TRBJ1-5): EPEVTQTPSHQVTQMGQEVILRCVPISNHLYFYWYRQILGQKVEFLVSFYNNEISEKSEIFDDQFSVERPDGSNFTLKIRSTKLEDSAMYFCASNGERNQPQHFGDGTRLSIL.

The chain uses TRBV24-1 and TRBJ2-5; D is possibly TRBD2 (6 bases). CDR1 and CDR2 from the germline V gene are KGHDR and SFDVKD. The CDR3 runs 17 residues. V was shortened by 0 bases and J by 1 base, with 14 bases between the two germline ends. CDR3 coding DNA: TGTGCCACCAGTGATTTGGCGATGGGACTCTCCCAAGAGACCCAGTACTTC. Protein product: CATSDLAMGLSQETQYF.

Regarding this clonotype: One end of the junction varies from germline; a read error may be responsible. The V call is TRBV5-5, the J call TRBJ1-5; D is possibly TRBD1 (5 bases). CDR3 length equals 15 residues. Germline assignment: CDR1 SGHKS and CDR2 YYEKEE (reference sequence). The CDR3 coding sequence is TGCGCCAGCAGCTTGGGGGTGGATAACAATCAGCCCCAGCATTTT. Translated: CASSLGVDNNQPQHF.